This T cell receptor (beta chain) was sequenced in a study of blood T cell repertoires in COVID-19. The length of the CDR3 is 14 residues. V was clipped by 9 bases and J by 3 bases; unmatched bases: 8. The germline V gene encodes CDR1 SNHLY and CDR2 FYNNEI. Produced via immunoSEQ multiplex PCR; TCRdb's table is partial and in-frame only. The sample lists around 400,000 clones; roughly 86% were seen once. V is TRBV2 and J is TRBJ1-5; 7 bases are shared with TRBD1. Source material: peripheral blood. This TCR came from a woman aged 55-69 years with COVID-19, enrolled during active disease. The CDR3: CASKPGTANQPQHF. The CDR3 region has the DNA TGTGCCAGTAAACCAGGGACAGCCAATCAGCCCCAGCATTTT.